Below, one T cell receptor (beta chain) is given with its context. Its antigen is unidentified. The data originate from a study of T cells expressing NK-cell markers. Germline lookup yields CDR1 SEHNR and CDR2 FQNEAQ (reference sequence). This CDR3 has 16 residues. TCRdb reworked the 5' RACE reads into one entry per CDR3 protein, no DNA. The sample data list 500,000 to 700,000 distinct CDR3 sequences. Study-level findings and limits: The CD3+CD56-NKG2C+ fraction was also led by these clonotypes in a few donors.

The genes are TRBV7-9 and TRBJ2-3; TCRdb names TRBD1, which stays unverified in the absence of DNA. The clonotype comes from a man aged 18 to 29 in good health. The specimen was blood T cells: a sorted CD56 or NKG2C T cell subset, CD4+ or CD8+ T cells, or bulk PBMC T cells (not recorded which). The CDR3 region is CASSTRGRSYTDTQYF. Complete variable domain (other parts from reference TRBV7-9 and TRBJ2-3): DTGVSQNPRHKITKRGQNVTFRCDPISEHNRLYWYRQTLGQGPEFLTYFQNEAQLEKSRLLSDRFSAERPKGSFSTLEIQRTEQGDSAMYLCASSTRGRSYTDTQYFGPGTRLTVL.